One sample yielded the 31 T cell receptor beta chains listed below, sequenced in a study of graft-versus-host responses after intestinal transplantation. Graft tissue was processed to release intraepithelial and lamina propria lymphocytes. Only in-frame clones appear in the TCRdb table, and some are missing; sequencing was by immunoSEQ multiplex PCR. The sample shows approximately 12,000 clones, less than 80% of them seen only once. Material: ileum tissue, obtained 23 days after intestinal transplant. These receptors were taken from a human patient who received an intestinal transplant, so some T cells may come from the graft donor.

J is TRBJ2-5 and V is TRBV19; maybe TRBD1 (6 bases). CDR3 length: 14 amino acids. Germline V gene lookup returns CDR1 LNHDA and CDR2 SQIVND (reference sequence). The V end was cut by 3 bases, the J end by 5 bases, with 13 bases between. The CDR3 spells CASSIPGVVETQYF. The CDR3 DNA sequence: TGTGCCAGTAGTATCCCAGGGGTGGTGGAGACCCAGTACTTC. Full variable domain (rest looked up from reference TRBV19 and TRBJ2-5): DGGITQSPKYLFRKEGQNVTLSCEQNLNHDAMYWYRQDPGQGLRLIYYSQIVNDFQKGDIAEGYSVSREKKESFPLTVTSAQKNPTAFYLCASSIPGVVETQYFGPGTRLLVL.

The V gene is TRBV4-2, the J gene TRBJ2-1; D is unclear. Germline CDR1 and CDR2: LGHNA and YNFKEQ. This CDR3 is 15 amino acids long. Trimming removed 1 base at V and 2 bases at J, with 9 bases between. The CDR3 sequence: CASSQVWLAYNEQFF. DNA for the CDR3: TGTGCCAGCAGCCAAGTATGGCTAGCCTACAATGAGCAGTTCTTC.

The CDR3 is CASSLLLEAEQFF. The CDR3 nucleotides are TGTGCCAGCAGCTTGCTCTTAGAGGCTGAGCAGTTCTTC. The chain links TRBV5-4 to TRBJ2-1; D uncertain. CDR3 length: 13 residues. V dropped 1 base and J dropped 9 bases, with 11 bases sitting between them. Germline V gene data show CDR1 as SGHNT and CDR2 as YYREEE (reference sequence).

This clone has just a few counts. The chain links TRBV13 to TRBJ1-1; no firm D call. The length of the CDR3 is 12 residues. The V end lost 0 bases, the J end lost 8 bases, and 7 bases lay between the germline ends. CDR1 PRHDT and CDR2 FYEKMQ come from the germline V gene (reference sequence). For the CDR3, the DNA is TGTGCCAGCAGCTTAGGCGGGTTAGAAGCTTTCTTT. Translating it yields CASSLGGLEAFF. The full variable domain, in which reference TRBV13 and TRBJ1-1 provide the parts outside the CDR3, is AAGVIQSPRHLIKEKRETATLKCYPIPRHDTVYWYQQGPGQDPQFLISFYEKMQSDKGSIPDRFSAQQFSDYHSELNMSSLELGDSALYFCASSLGGLEAFFGQGTRLTVV.

The V gene is TRBV28, the J gene TRBJ2-1; perhaps TRBD1 as D (6 bases). The V and J ends lost 4 bases and 0 bases respectively, with 10 bases between them. This CDR3 contains 15 residues. Germline CDR1 is MDHEN and CDR2 is SYDVKM. CDR3 sequence: CASSSLDSSYNEQFF. The CDR3 region has the DNA TGTGCCAGCAGTTCCTTGGACAGCTCCTACAATGAGCAGTTCTTC. Combining the CDR3 with reference TRBV28 and TRBJ2-1 gives the whole variable domain DVKVTQSSRYLVKRTGEKVFLECVQDMDHENMFWYRQDPGLGLRLIYFSYDVKMKEKGDIPEGYSVSREKKERFSLILESASTNQTSMYLCASSSLDSSYNEQFFGPGTRLTVL.

This clone was observed a single time. The V gene is TRBV9, the J gene TRBJ1-2; 7 bases fit TRBD1. This CDR3 has 16 amino acids. J was trimmed by 2 bases and V by 1 base; bases with no gene match: 8. Germline V gene data show CDR1 as SGDLS and CDR2 as YYNGEE. CDR3 coding DNA: TGTGCCAGCAGCGTACCGTCACAGGGGATAAACTATGGCTACACCTTC. Amino acid sequence: CASSVPSQGINYGYTF.

This clone was counted a few times. Germline and junction disagree at one end, which may indicate a read error. The sample carries other DNA sequences with the same CDR3. This CDR3 is CASSQGPHQGQETQYF. CDR3 bases: TGCGCCAGCAGCCAAGGGCCCCACCAAGGCCAAGAGACCCAGTACTTC. The J gene is TRBJ2-5, the V gene TRBV7-9; D ambiguous. This CDR3 spans 16 amino acids. Germline V gives CDR1 SEHNR, CDR2 FQNEAQ (reference sequence).

The V and J genes are TRBV4-2 and TRBJ2-7, with D uncertain. CDR3 length: 12 amino acids. Germline loops: CDR1 LGHNA, CDR2 YNFKEQ. The V end was cut by 1 base, the J end by 5 bases, with 6 bases between. The DNA of the CDR3 is TGTGCCAGCAGCCAAGTAGGCAACGAGCAGTACTTC. It is translated as CASSQVGNEQYF.

This clone was counted a single time. V gene TRBV11-2 combines with J gene TRBJ2-3, with D perhaps matching TRBD2 (5 bases). V was clipped by 5 bases and J by 4 bases, with 13 bases between them. The CDR3 contains 14 residues. Germline CDR1 reads SGHAT; CDR2 reads FQNNGV. CDR3 protein: CASSPGLGADTQYF. In DNA form, the CDR3 reads TGTGCCAGCAGCCCGGGCCTGGGAGCAGATACGCAGTATTTT.

This clone was seen more than once but under ten times. The gene calls are TRBV6-6 and TRBJ1-5, with a possible D match to TRBD1 (5 bases). The ends were cut back, 2 bases at V and 4 bases at J, with 9 bases in the middle. This CDR3 has 14 residues. The germline V gene has CDR1 MNHNY and CDR2 SVGAGI (reference sequence). CDR3: CASSYRGGNQPQHF. CDR3 nucleotides: TGTGCCAGCAGTTACAGGGGTGGGAATCAGCCCCAGCATTTT.

V and J are TRBV19 and TRBJ2-5; TRBD2 aligns across 7 bases. The V segment lost 3 bases and the J segment 3 bases; nucleotides outside the gene matches: 4. This CDR3 spans 14 amino acids. CDR1 is LNHDA, CDR2 SQIVND, per germline (reference sequence). The chain's CDR3 is CASSMIGLEETQYF. Here the CDR3 DNA reads TGTGCCAGTAGTATGATAGGACTAGAAGAGACCCAGTACTTC.

This chain connects TRBV6-5 to TRBJ2-3; 8 bases are a match to TRBD2. The CDR3 is made up of 13 amino acids. Germline CDR1 is MNHEY and CDR2 is SVGAGI. V was clipped by 6 bases and J by 3 bases; unmatched bases: 2. CDR3 nucleotide sequence: TGTGCCAGCAGGATAGCGGGGACAGATACGCAGTATTTT. It encodes CASRIAGTDTQYF.

V and J are TRBV5-5 and TRBJ2-7; 7 nucleotides line up with TRBD1. Trimming took 4 bases from V and 5 from J; bases not matched to a gene: 6. Germline V CDR1 and CDR2: SGHKS, YYEKEE (reference sequence). The CDR3 extends over 13 amino acids. The DNA of the CDR3 is TGTGCCAGCAGCAGGGGGCCAGAGAACGAGCAGTACTTC. Protein product: CASSRGPENEQYF.

The gene calls are TRBV28 and TRBJ2-3; possible D gene TRBD1, 6 bases. CDR1 MDHEN and CDR2 SYDVKM come from the germline V gene. Trimming cost V 5 bases and J 4 bases, with 7 bases left between them. The CDR3 is 12 residues long. The chain's CDR3 is CASSPGADTQYF. The CDR3 coding sequence is TGTGCCAGCAGTCCAGGGGCAGATACGCAGTATTTT.

V gene TRBV6-4 combines with J gene TRBJ2-7; tentatively, D is TRBD2 (6 bases). The V gene lost 6 bases and the J gene lost 2 bases, with 14 bases spanning the gap. Germline V gene lookup returns CDR1 MRHNA and CDR2 SNTAGT. This CDR3 spans 14 amino acids. In DNA, the CDR3 is TGTGCCAGCAGGTTGACGGGAGCTACCTACGAGCAGTACTTC. It translates to CASRLTGATYEQYF.

This clone has a single count. The chain uses TRBV21-1 and TRBJ2-7; the table gives TRBD1 as D, unverified against the DNA. TRBV21-1 represents a pseudogene. This CDR3 region has 15 residues. The DNA of the CDR3 is TGTGCCAGCAGTTCCAACAGGGGACCTACCTACGAGCAGTACTTC. Translated, it gives CASSSNRGPTYEQYF.

The chain uses TRBV5-6 and TRBJ2-7; D unresolved. The CDR3 totals 13 residues. Trimming took off 1 base at V and 2 bases at J, with 7 bases between the two ends. Germline loops: CDR1 SGHDT, CDR2 YYEEEE. In DNA form, the CDR3 reads TGTGCCAGCAGCTTGTTGGCGACCTACGAGCAGTACTTC. Translating it yields CASSLLATYEQYF.

The gene calls are TRBV6-5 and TRBJ1-3, with D hard to call. V was trimmed by 10 bases and J by 0 bases, leaving 13 bases between them. The CDR3 sequence is 14 residues long. Germline CDR1 is MNHEY and CDR2 is SVGAGI. The CDR3 sequence: CAISSPVSGNTIYF. The CDR3 DNA follows: TGTGCCATCTCATCTCCCGTCTCTGGAAACACCATATATTTT.

The rearrangement links TRBV28 to TRBJ2-1; 7 nucleotides line up with TRBD2. This CDR3 is 17 amino acids long. Germline CDR1 MDHEN, CDR2 SYDVKM. V lost 6 bases, J lost 4 bases, and 15 bases stayed unmatched. CDR3 amino acids: CASSQSSGPLLYNEQFF. In DNA, the CDR3 is TGTGCCAGCAGCCAATCTAGCGGACCTCTATTGTACAATGAGCAGTTCTTC.

This clone occurred once. The chain couples TRBV28 to TRBJ1-5; D uncertain. Looked up from germline, CDR1 is MDHEN and CDR2 is SYDVKM. Trimming removed 5 bases from V and 11 bases from J, with 16 bases in between. This CDR3 region has 13 residues. This CDR3 reads CASSLTSAAAQHF. CDR3 coding DNA: TGTGCCAGCAGTCTAACCTCAGCAGCGGCCCAGCATTTT.

The genes are TRBV4-2 and TRBJ2-7; D is unclear. The ends were cut back, 0 bases at V and 6 bases at J, with 6 bases in the middle. This CDR3 is 12 amino acids long. The germline gives CDR1 LGHNA, CDR2 YNFKEQ. CDR3 amino acids: CASSQDGGEQYF. The CDR3 bases are TGTGCCAGCAGCCAAGATGGCGGCGAGCAGTACTTC.

This chain links TRBV11-2 with TRBJ2-3; D uncertain. Trimming left V 6 bases short and J 6 bases short, with 7 bases between. The CDR3 spans 11 residues. From germline, CDR1 is SGHAT and CDR2 FQNNGV. Written as DNA, the CDR3 is TGTGCCAGCAGACGGTCCGATACGCAGTATTTT. It is translated as CASRRSDTQYF.

V is TRBV9 and J is TRBJ2-1; 9 bases match TRBD2. The CDR3 is made up of 15 amino acids. CDR1 is SGDLS, CDR2 YYNGEE, per germline. The V gene end was trimmed by 2 bases and the J gene end by 6 bases; junction bases not matched to a gene: 6. The CDR3 loop is CASSVSGSQGNEQFF. CDR3 DNA sequence: TGTGCCAGCAGCGTTAGCGGGAGTCAAGGCAATGAGCAGTTCTTC.

This sequence joins TRBV5-1 and TRBJ2-6, with 7 bases lining up with TRBD1. The V segment lost 2 bases and the J segment 2 bases; nucleotides outside the gene matches: 4. The length of the CDR3 is 16 residues. Germline CDR1 reads SGHRS; CDR2 reads YFSETQ. This CDR3 reads CASSFRQGAGANVLTF. DNA of the CDR3: TGCGCCAGCAGCTTCCGTCAGGGGGCTGGGGCCAACGTCCTGACTTTC.

V gene TRBV21-1 combines with J gene TRBJ2-1; TRBD2 reflects the table's D call only, with no check against the DNA. TRBV21-1 is a recognized pseudogene. This CDR3 has 18 amino acids. The CDR3, as DNA: TGTGCCAGCAGCCCCCGTAAGCCTAGCGGGAGGGACCACAATGAGCAGTTCTTC. This codes for CASSPRKPSGRDHNEQFF.

V and J are TRBV20-1 and TRBJ1-1; D unclear. The germline gives CDR1 DFQATT, CDR2 SNEGSKA (reference sequence). V was pared by 5 bases and J by 3 bases, with 7 bases between. CDR3 length equals 11 residues. CDR3 DNA: TGCAGTGCTCGGGATGACACTGAAGCTTTCTTT. Translated: CSARDDTEAFF.

V usage is TRBV13 and J usage is TRBJ2-7; 7 bases line up with TRBD2. With V trimmed by 3 bases and J by 3 bases, 8 bases remained unmatched. The V gene's germline CDR1 is PRHDT and CDR2 FYEKMQ (reference sequence). The CDR3 covers 15 residues. CDR3 sequence reads: CASSFGGSAGYEQYF. DNA for the CDR3: TGTGCCAGCAGCTTTGGCGGGAGTGCCGGCTACGAGCAGTACTTC. The full variable domain, completed using reference TRBV13 and TRBJ2-7, is AAGVIQSPRHLIKEKRETATLKCYPIPRHDTVYWYQQGPGQDPQFLISFYEKMQSDKGSIPDRFSAQQFSDYHSELNMSSLELGDSALYFCASSFGGSAGYEQYFGPGTRLTVT.

The gene calls are TRBV4-2 and TRBJ2-7; the D gene is possibly TRBD2 (5 bases). Germline CDR1 is LGHNA and CDR2 is YNFKEQ. V was cut by 0 bases and J by 1 base, with 16 bases left in between. There are 17 residues in the CDR3. The CDR3 is CASSQDPISGISYEQYF. The CDR3 nucleotides read TGTGCCAGCAGCCAAGATCCCATATCCGGGATATCCTACGAGCAGTACTTC.

This rearrangement joins TRBV7-9 to TRBJ2-3; D may correspond to TRBD1 or TRBD2 (5 bases each). This CDR3 has 14 residues. Germline CDR1 reads SEHNR; CDR2 reads FQNEAQ (reference sequence). V shed 5 bases and J shed 2 bases, with 11 bases lying between them. The CDR3 here is CASSLGPYTDTQYF. CDR3 DNA sequence: TGTGCCAGCAGCCTGGGACCCTACACAGATACGCAGTATTTT. Full variable domain (outside the CDR3, taken from reference TRBV7-9 and TRBJ2-3): DTGVSQNPRHKITKRGQNVTFRCDPISEHNRLYWYRQTLGQGPEFLTYFQNEAQLEKSRLLSDRFSAERPKGSFSTLEIQRTEQGDSAMYLCASSLGPYTDTQYFGPGTRLTVL.

Regarding this clone: The same CDR3 is also encoded by other DNA sequences in this sample. The DNA of the CDR3 is TGTGCCAGCAGTGAAGGGAATGAGCAGTTCTTC. Encoded protein: CASSEGNEQFF. This rearrangement joins TRBV25-1 to TRBJ2-1, with D uncertain. Germline assignment: CDR1 MGHDK and CDR2 SYGVNS. The length of the CDR3 is 11 residues. V was shortened by 2 bases and J by 7 bases, with 3 bases between the two germline ends.

The chain recombines TRBV9 with TRBJ2-7; D may be TRBD2 (6 bases). CDR3 length: 15 residues. Germline V lookup: CDR1 SGDLS, CDR2 YYNGEE. Trimming took off 3 bases at V and 1 base at J, with 14 bases between the two ends. The CDR3 is CASSAPGGRSYEQYF. In nucleotides, the CDR3 is TGTGCCAGCAGCGCCCCCGGGGGTCGGTCCTACGAGCAGTACTTC.